The entry below describes one T cell receptor beta chain. Its specific antigen is unknown. No per-base quality is available; no much larger clone lies one base away. The V end loses 9 bases and the J end loses 7 bases, and a stretch of 16 bases separates them. The germline V gene (reference sequence) supplies CDR1 MNHNY and CDR2 SVGAGI. The CDR3 goes from the cysteine to the phenylalanine over 14 residues. The CDR3 DNA has 42 bases and is translated from base 1. This sample is drawn from a study of T cell changes during pregnancy in multiple sclerosis (dated by TCRdb to about 2019). General notes on the study: Changes in the T cell repertoire over the course of pregnancy were examined in this study in women with multiple sclerosis.

Library creation used the immunoSEQ multiplex PCR assay. TCRdb holds this immuneACCESS table with in-frame rearrangements only. Some clones are missing; in checked studies, unresolved V genes explain under half, and the rest has no known cause. The sample profile shows tens of thousands of clones; about nine tenths of them were found once. About 1.7% of the sample is taken by the ten largest. The TCR sequence derives from a female donor with multiple sclerosis, enrolled in a pregnancy study. The sequencing here drew on peripheral blood, taken after pregnancy. Rearrangement joined TRBV6-6 to TRBJ1-6; TRBD1 is a weak D gene call, 6 bases matching. The nucleotide sequence reads as follows: TGTGCCAGTGACAGACAGAGGGGGAATTCACCCCTCCACTTT. Its protein reads: CASDRQRGNSPLHF.